The following is a T cell receptor (beta chain) sequence with its context. What it binds is not known. The data derive from a study of T cell responses to AZD1222 COVID-19 vaccine. General study results and limits: Regions 160-218 and 743-854 held dominance among vaccine-associated CD4 TCRs, which spanned spike. Females outnumbered males among donors, who were mostly white British; clonal diversity was possibly underestimated. Among AZD1222 vaccinees, only 5 to 7 were seropositive at baseline. A rise in Spike-specific TCR breadth and depth followed two AZD1222 doses.

The CDR3 runs 12 residues. CDR1 is SNHLY and CDR2 is FYNNEI in the germline V gene. The V end was cut by 9 bases, the J end by 4 bases, with 7 bases between. Sequencing was performed with immunoSEQ multiplex PCR; in TCRdb, only in-frame clones are kept and a portion is missing. Of about 93,000 clones in the sample, approximately 90% were seen once. The material was peripheral blood, obtained 28 days after the second AZD1222 dose. The chain links TRBV2 to TRBJ2-6; unclear D gene. The sequence was obtained from an adult who received the AZD1222 COVID-19 vaccine. CDR3 coding DNA: TGTGCCAGTCACGTCGGGGCCAACGTCCTGACTTTC. The encoded protein is CASHVGANVLTF.